This T cell receptor (beta chain) stems from a study of blood T cell repertoires in COVID-19. On the study more broadly: The samples span acute and convalescent COVID-19 from the United States, Italy and Spain. T cells, B-cell-depleted T cells, or PBMCs supplied cDNA or gDNA.

In the authors' workflow: Amplifying reference gene primers gave estimates of nucleated cell counts. Produced via immunoSEQ multiplex PCR; TCRdb's table is partial and in-frame only. V, J and clone size are those of that table, while D and trimming were read from the DNA. The repertoire holds a few hundred thousand clones, with about 80% as singletons. Germline lookup yields CDR1 SQVTM and CDR2 ANQGSEA. CDR3 length: 13 amino acids. Trimming took off 8 bases at V and 3 bases at J, with 16 bases between the two ends. This clonotype was sampled from a human donor in a cohort sampled during active COVID-19. Sequenced input: peripheral blood. The J gene is TRBJ1-1, the V gene TRBV29-1, with D possibly matching TRBD1 (5 bases). CDR3 bases: TGCAGCCTAACCCTTCAGGGATACACTGAAGCTTTCTTT. Translation: CSLTLQGYTEAFF.